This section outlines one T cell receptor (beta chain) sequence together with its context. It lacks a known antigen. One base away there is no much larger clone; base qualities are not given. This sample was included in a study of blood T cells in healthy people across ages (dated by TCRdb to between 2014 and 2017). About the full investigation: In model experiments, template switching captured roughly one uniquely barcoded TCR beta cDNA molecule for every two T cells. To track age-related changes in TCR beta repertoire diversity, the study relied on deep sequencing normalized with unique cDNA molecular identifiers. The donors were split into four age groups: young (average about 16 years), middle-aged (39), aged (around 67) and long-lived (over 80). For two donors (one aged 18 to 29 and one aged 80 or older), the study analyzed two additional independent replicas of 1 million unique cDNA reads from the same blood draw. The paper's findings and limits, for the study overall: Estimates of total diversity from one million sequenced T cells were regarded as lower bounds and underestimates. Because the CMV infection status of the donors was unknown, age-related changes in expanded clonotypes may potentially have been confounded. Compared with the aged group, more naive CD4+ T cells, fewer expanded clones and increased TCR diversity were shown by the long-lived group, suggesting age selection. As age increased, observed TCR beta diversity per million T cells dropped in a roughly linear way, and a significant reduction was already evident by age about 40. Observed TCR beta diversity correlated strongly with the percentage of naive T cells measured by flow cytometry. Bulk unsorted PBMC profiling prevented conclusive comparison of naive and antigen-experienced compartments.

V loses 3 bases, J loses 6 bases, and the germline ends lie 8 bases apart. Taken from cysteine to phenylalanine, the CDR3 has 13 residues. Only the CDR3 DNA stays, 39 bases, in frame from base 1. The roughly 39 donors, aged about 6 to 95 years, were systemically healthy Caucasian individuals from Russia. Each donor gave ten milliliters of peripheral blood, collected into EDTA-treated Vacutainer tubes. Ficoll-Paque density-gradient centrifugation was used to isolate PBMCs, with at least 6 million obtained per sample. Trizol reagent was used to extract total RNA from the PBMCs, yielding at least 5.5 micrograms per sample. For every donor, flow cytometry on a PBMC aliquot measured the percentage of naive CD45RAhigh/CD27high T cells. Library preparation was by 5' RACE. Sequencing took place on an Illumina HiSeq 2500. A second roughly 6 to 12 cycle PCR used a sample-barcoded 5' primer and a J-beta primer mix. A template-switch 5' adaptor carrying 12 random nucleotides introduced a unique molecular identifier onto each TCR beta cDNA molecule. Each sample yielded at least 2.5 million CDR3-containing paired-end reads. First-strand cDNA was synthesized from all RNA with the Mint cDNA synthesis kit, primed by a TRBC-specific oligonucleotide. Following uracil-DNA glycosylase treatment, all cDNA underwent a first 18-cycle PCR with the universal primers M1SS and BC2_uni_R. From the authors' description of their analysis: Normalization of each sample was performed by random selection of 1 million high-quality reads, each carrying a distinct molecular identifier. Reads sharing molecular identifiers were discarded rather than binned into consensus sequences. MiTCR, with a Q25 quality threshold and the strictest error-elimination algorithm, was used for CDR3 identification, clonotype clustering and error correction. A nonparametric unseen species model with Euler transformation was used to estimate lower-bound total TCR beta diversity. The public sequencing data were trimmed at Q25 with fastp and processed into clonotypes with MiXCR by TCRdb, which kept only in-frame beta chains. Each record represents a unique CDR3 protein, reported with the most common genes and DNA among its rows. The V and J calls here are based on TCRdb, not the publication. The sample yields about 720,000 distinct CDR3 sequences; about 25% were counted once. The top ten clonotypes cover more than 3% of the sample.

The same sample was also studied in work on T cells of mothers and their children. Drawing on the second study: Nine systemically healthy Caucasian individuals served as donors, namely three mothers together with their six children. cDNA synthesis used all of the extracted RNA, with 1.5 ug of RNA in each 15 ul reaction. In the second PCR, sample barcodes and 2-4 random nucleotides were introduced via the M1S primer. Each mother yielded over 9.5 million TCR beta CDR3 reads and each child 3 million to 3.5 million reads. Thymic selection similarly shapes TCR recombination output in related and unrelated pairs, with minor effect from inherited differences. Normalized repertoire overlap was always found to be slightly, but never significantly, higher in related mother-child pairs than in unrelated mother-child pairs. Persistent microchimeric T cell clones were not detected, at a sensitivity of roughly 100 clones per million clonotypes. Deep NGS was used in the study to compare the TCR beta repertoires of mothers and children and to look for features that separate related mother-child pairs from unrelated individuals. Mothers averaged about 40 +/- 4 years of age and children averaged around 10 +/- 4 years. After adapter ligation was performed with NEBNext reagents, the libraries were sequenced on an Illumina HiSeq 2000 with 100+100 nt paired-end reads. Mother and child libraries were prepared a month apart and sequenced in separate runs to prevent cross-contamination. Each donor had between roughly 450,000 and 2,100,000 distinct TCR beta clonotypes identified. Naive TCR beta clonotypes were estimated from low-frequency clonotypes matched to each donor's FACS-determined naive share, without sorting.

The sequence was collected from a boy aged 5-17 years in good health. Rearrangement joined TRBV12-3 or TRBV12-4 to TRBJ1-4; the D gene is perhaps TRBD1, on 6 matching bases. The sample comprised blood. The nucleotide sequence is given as TGTGCCAGCAGTTTGGGGGCCTATGAAAAACTGTTTTTT. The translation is CASSLGAYEKLFF.